Each of the 28 T cell receptor beta chains below was sequenced from the same sample in a study of blood T cell repertoires in COVID-19 (dated by TCRdb to the early 2020s). Libraries came from the immunoSEQ multiplex PCR assay. Not all clones reach the TCRdb copy of this immuneACCESS table, which keeps in-frame sequences only. Checked studies attribute under half of the gap to unresolved V genes and leave the rest unexplained. The sample table contains roughly 73,000 clones; only one count was recorded for 70% to 80% of them. The ten largest clones take up around 21% of the sample. Sequencing was carried out using peripheral blood. These receptor sequences come from an older man with acute or convalescent COVID-19.

The rearrangement links TRBV12-3 or TRBV12-4 to TRBJ1-1; 7 bases are a match to TRBD1. V lost 3 bases and J lost 4; bases outside the gene matches: 2. This CDR3 is 13 amino acids long. CDR3 bases: TGTGCCAGCAGTTTCCAGGGGGGCACTGAAGCTTTCTTT. Its protein is CASSFQGGTEAFF.

This clone was detected once. This chain joins TRBV5-5 and TRBJ2-7; 9 bases agree with TRBD1. The end of the DNA is better explained by TRBJ2-1, so the J call may be wrong. The CDR3 totals 16 residues. Germline CDR1 reads SGHKS; CDR2 reads YYEKEE (reference sequence). CDR3 amino acids: CASSPQGARGYNEQFF. The DNA of the CDR3 is TGTGCCAGCAGTCCACAGGGGGCGAGGGGATACAATGAGCAGTTCTTC.

This clone has just a few counts. The rearrangement uses TRBV5-8 and TRBJ2-1; maybe TRBD1 (6 bases). V was trimmed by 9 bases and J by 0 bases, leaving 10 bases between them. Germline CDR1 reads SGHTS; CDR2 reads YDEGEE. The CDR3 is made up of 13 amino acids. In nucleotides, the CDR3 is TGTGCCACCCGGGACATCTCCTACAATGAGCAGTTCTTC. Translated, it gives CATRDISYNEQFF.

This clone was observed a single time. This chain joins TRBV29-1 and TRBJ1-1; D might be TRBD1 (6 bases). This CDR3 comprises 14 residues. The germline V and J ends were trimmed by 4 bases and 10 bases, with 22 bases remaining between them. Germline V lookup: CDR1 SQVTM, CDR2 ANQGSEA. DNA of the CDR3: TGCAGCGTTGCGGGGTTACAGGGCCCATCGGGAGCTTTCTTT. This encodes CSVAGLQGPSGAFF.

The chain has TRBV6-1 and TRBJ2-6; TRBD1 matches at 10 bases. CDR3 length: 16 amino acids. CDR1 is MNHNS and CDR2 is SASEGT in the germline V gene. The J segment lost 5 bases and the V segment lost 4 bases, leaving 5 bases of the junction unmatched. The CDR3 here is CASSGQGAGWANVLTF. CDR3 in DNA: TGTGCCAGCAGTGGACAGGGGGCGGGCTGGGCCAACGTCCTGACTTTC.

J is TRBJ1-5 and V is TRBV28; D possibly corresponds to TRBD1 (6 bases). This CDR3 comprises 15 residues. Trimming pared 6 bases from V and 2 bases from J, leaving 14 bases between. Looked up from germline, CDR1 is MDHEN and CDR2 is SYDVKM. CDR3 nucleotide sequence: TGTGCCAGCAGCCGCGGACAGTTCCGCAATCAGCCCCAGCATTTT. Encoded protein: CASSRGQFRNQPQHF.

The chain joins TRBV2 to TRBJ2-7; possibly TRBD1 for D (5 bases). This CDR3 contains 12 residues. Per germline, CDR1 SNHLY and CDR2 FYNNEI. V was cut by 7 bases and J by 6 bases, with 13 bases left in between. CDR3 bases: TGTGCCAGCAAGTTTACAGGTAGCGAGCAGTACTTC. Translation: CASKFTGSEQYF.

This clone has just a few counts. A junction boundary mismatches the germline segment, possibly from a read error. The rearrangement joins TRBV7-7 to TRBJ2-1; 12 bases map to TRBD2. The germline CDR1 and CDR2 sequences are SSHAT and FNYEAQ (reference sequence). This CDR3 comprises 16 residues. The chain's CDR3 is CASSLGLAGGGDEQFF. Written as DNA, the CDR3 is TGTGCTAGCAGCTTGGGCCTAGCGGGAGGGGGGGATGAGCAGTTCTTC.

The chain links TRBV5-1 to TRBJ2-1; 10 bases map to TRBD2. This CDR3 has 15 amino acids. Trimming removed 4 bases from V and 3 bases from J; junction bases left unmatched: 4. Per germline, CDR1 SGHRS and CDR2 YFSETQ. Here the CDR3 DNA reads TGCGCCAGCAGCCGGAGCGGGAGGGACTACAATGAGCAGTTCTTC. It yields the protein CASSRSGRDYNEQFF.

The chain joins TRBV12-3 or TRBV12-4 to TRBJ1-1; possibly TRBD1 for D (6 bases). The length of the CDR3 is 13 residues. V dropped 7 bases and J dropped 8 bases, with 17 bases sitting between them. CDR3 sequence (DNA): TGTGCCAGCACCCCGGGACATACGCCCGAAGCTTTCTTT. Its protein product is CASTPGHTPEAFF.

The chain uses TRBV7-9 and TRBJ2-2, with 10 bases identical to TRBD2. Germline V lookup: CDR1 SEHNR, CDR2 FQNEAQ (reference sequence). V lost 8 bases and J lost 1; bases outside the gene matches: 4. The CDR3 loop spans 15 amino acids. The CDR3 nucleotides are TGTGCCAGCGGTTGGACTAGCGGGAACACCGGGGAGCTGTTTTTT. Protein: CASGWTSGNTGELFF.

This clone showed up just a few times. The chain couples TRBV7-6 to TRBJ2-2; 8 bases agree with TRBD2. In germline, CDR1 is SGHVS, CDR2 FNYEAQ. The length of the CDR3 is 13 residues. The CDR3: CAISPAGVGELFF. The CDR3, as DNA: TGTGCTATCTCCCCAGCGGGAGTCGGGGAGCTGTTTTTT. The whole variable domain, remainder taken from reference TRBV7-6 and TRBJ2-2, is GAGVSQSPRYKVTKRGQDVALRCDPISGHVSLYWYRQALGQGPEFLTYFNYEAQQDKSGLPNDRFSAERPEGSISTLTIQRTEQRDSAMYRCAISPAGVGELFFGEGSRLTVL.

This clone was observed a handful of times. The chain recombines TRBV18 with TRBJ1-1; possible D gene TRBD1, 6 bases. V was shortened by 4 bases and J by 7 bases, with 7 bases between the two germline ends. Germline values: CDR1 KGHSH, CDR2 LQKENI. The CDR3 runs 11 residues. The CDR3 reads CASSLRGEAFF. Here the CDR3 DNA reads TGTGCCAGCTCACTCAGGGGTGAAGCTTTCTTT. The full variable domain, its missing parts supplied by reference TRBV18 and TRBJ1-1, is NAGVMQNPRHLVRRRGQEARLRCSPMKGHSHVYWYRQLPEEGLKFMVYLQKENIIDESGMPKERFSAEFPKEGPSILRIQQVVRGDSAAYFCASSLRGEAFFGQGTRLTVV.

This chain links TRBV2 with TRBJ2-5; D is possibly TRBD2 (5 bases). The CDR3 is 13 amino acids. Germline CDR1 is SNHLY and CDR2 is FYNNEI. Trimming shortened V by 6 bases and J by 5 bases, and 13 bases separated the two germline ends. The CDR3 loop is CASRLGLAETQYF. CDR3 DNA: TGTGCCAGCAGACTAGGCTTGGCGGAGACCCAGTACTTC. Combining the CDR3 with reference TRBV2 and TRBJ2-5 gives the whole variable domain EPEVTQTPSHQVTQMGQEVILRCVPISNHLYFYWYRQILGQKVEFLVSFYNNEISEKSEIFDDQFSVERPDGSNFTLKIRSTKLEDSAMYFCASRLGLAETQYFGPGTRLLVL.

The chain recombines TRBV5-1 with TRBJ1-1; D may be TRBD1 (5 bases). The length of the CDR3 is 15 residues. The ends were cut back, 0 bases at V and 3 bases at J, with 12 bases in the middle. Germline V gene sequence: CDR1 SGHRS, CDR2 YFSETQ. The CDR3 DNA reads TGCGCCAGCAGCTTGGGGGGTTCAGGGCACACTGAAGCTTTCTTT. It encodes CASSLGGSGHTEAFF.

Only a few counts were recorded for this clone. The chain recombines TRBV18 with TRBJ2-2; TRBD2 might be the D (5 bases). V was trimmed by 2 bases and J by 4 bases, leaving 11 bases between them. CDR1 and CDR2 (germline): KGHSH, LQKENI. The CDR3 is 15 residues long. For the CDR3, the DNA is TGTGCCAGCTCACCAGAGTCCCGGGGCACCGGGGAGCTGTTTTTT. The encoded protein is CASSPESRGTGELFF. The entire variable domain, with the rest obtained from reference TRBV18 and TRBJ2-2, is as follows: NAGVMQNPRHLVRRRGQEARLRCSPMKGHSHVYWYRQLPEEGLKFMVYLQKENIIDESGMPKERFSAEFPKEGPSILRIQQVVRGDSAAYFCASSPESRGTGELFFGEGSRLTVL.

This chain joins TRBV28 and TRBJ2-1; weak D call: TRBD1 (6 bases). V was cut by 8 bases and J by 4 bases, with 15 bases left in between. There are 14 residues in the CDR3. The germline V gene has CDR1 MDHEN and CDR2 SYDVKM. The CDR3: CASEPRTEYNEQFF. CDR3 nucleotides: TGTGCCAGCGAACCCCGGACAGAATACAATGAGCAGTTCTTC.

V and J are TRBV28 and TRBJ2-7; the D gene is possibly TRBD2 (6 bases). This CDR3 is built from 15 residues. V lost 3 bases, J lost 0 bases, and 12 bases lay in between. From germline, CDR1 is MDHEN and CDR2 SYDVKM. Here the CDR3 reads CASSFRGRSSYEQYF. The CDR3 DNA sequence: TGTGCCAGCAGTTTCAGAGGGAGGAGCTCCTACGAGCAGTACTTC. Based on the CDR3 plus reference TRBV28 and TRBJ2-7, the full variable domain is DVKVTQSSRYLVKRTGEKVFLECVQDMDHENMFWYRQDPGLGLRLIYFSYDVKMKEKGDIPEGYSVSREKKERFSLILESASTNQTSMYLCASSFRGRSSYEQYFGPGTRLTVT.

The CDR3 reads CASSWESYTEAFF. CDR3 in DNA: TGTGCCAGCAGCTGGGAGTCGTACACTGAAGCTTTCTTT. J is TRBJ1-1 and V is TRBV5-4; no firm D call. From germline, CDR1 is SGHNT and CDR2 YYREEE (reference sequence). V lost 3 bases and J lost 3, with 9 bases in between. The CDR3 length is 13 residues.

The sample holds a few counts of this clone. V and J are TRBV5-1 and TRBJ2-5; 13 bases map to TRBD2. V shed 0 bases, J shed 2 bases, and the junction held 7 bases outside the gene matches. Germline-derived CDR1 and CDR2 are SGHRS and YFSETQ. The CDR3 contains 18 residues. CDR3: CASSLAPGLAGIQETQYF. The CDR3 DNA reads TGCGCCAGCAGCTTGGCCCCGGGACTAGCGGGAATTCAAGAGACCCAGTACTTC. Based on the CDR3 plus reference TRBV5-1 and TRBJ2-5, the full variable domain is KAGVTQTPRYLIKTRGQQVTLSCSPISGHRSVSWYQQTPGQGLQFLFEYFSETQRNKGNFPGRFSGRQFSNSRSEMNVSTLELGDSALYLCASSLAPGLAGIQETQYFGPGTRLLVL.

This clone was seen more than once but under ten times. The chain employs TRBV6-6 and TRBJ1-3; D perhaps matches TRBD1 (6 bases). Germline V lookup: CDR1 MNHNY, CDR2 SVGAGI (reference sequence). The CDR3 is 14 amino acids. V was clipped by 8 bases and J by 4 bases, with 15 bases between them. The CDR3 spells CASDHTGSGNTIYF. The CDR3 nucleotides are TGTGCCAGCGACCACACAGGGTCGGGAAACACCATATATTTT.

The V and J genes are TRBV7-2 and TRBJ2-1, with 8 bases lining up with TRBD1. V dropped 3 bases and J dropped 8; count of bases not matched to a gene: 3. The CDR3 runs to 13 residues. The germline V gene encodes CDR1 SGHTA and CDR2 FQGNSA. In DNA, the CDR3 is TGTGCCAGCAGCTTTCAGGGGGCTTATGAGCAGTTCTTC. It specifies CASSFQGAYEQFF.

The sample holds a few counts of this clone. In the same sample, other DNA sequences code for this CDR3. This chain links TRBV7-2 with TRBJ2-7; 11 nucleotides align to TRBD2. With V trimmed by 5 bases and J by 3 bases, 3 bases remained unmatched. The CDR3 consists of 14 residues. Germline V gives CDR1 SGHTA, CDR2 FQGNSA. As DNA, the CDR3 is TGTGCCAGCAGCCTCACTAGCGGGAGCTACGAGCAGTACTTC. Translating gives CASSLTSGSYEQYF.

The chain has TRBV28 and TRBJ1-2; 8 positions agree with TRBD1. CDR1 is MDHEN and CDR2 is SYDVKM in the germline V gene. Trimming removed 1 base from V and 4 bases from J; junction bases left unmatched: 2. The CDR3 has 14 residues. The DNA for the CDR3 is TGTGCCAGCAGTTTATCAGGGGGCAGCTATGGCTACACCTTC. It encodes CASSLSGGSYGYTF.

The chain uses TRBV7-9 and TRBJ2-1; 8 positions match TRBD2. Germline V lookup: CDR1 SEHNR, CDR2 FQNEAQ (reference sequence). There are 16 residues in the CDR3. The V gene end was trimmed by 3 bases and the J gene end by 6 bases; junction bases not matched to a gene: 10. The CDR3 loop reads CASSFPPSGGPNEQFF. In DNA, the CDR3 is TGTGCCAGCAGCTTCCCCCCCTCGGGAGGGCCCAATGAGCAGTTCTTC. Full variable domain (outside the CDR3, taken from reference TRBV7-9 and TRBJ2-1): DTGVSQNPRHKITKRGQNVTFRCDPISEHNRLYWYRQTLGQGPEFLTYFQNEAQLEKSRLLSDRFSAERPKGSFSTLEIQRTEQGDSAMYLCASSFPPSGGPNEQFFGPGTRLTVL.

The chain has TRBV7-3 and TRBJ2-1; 10 bases are a match to TRBD1. The CDR3 totals 14 residues. V gave up 5 bases and J gave up 9 bases; unmatched junction bases: 7. CDR1 and CDR2 (germline): SGHTA, FQGTGA. The CDR3 spells CASSPGQGTGEQFF. The CDR3 nucleotides are TGTGCCAGCAGCCCGGGACAGGGGACGGGTGAGCAGTTCTTC.

This rearrangement joins TRBV6-6 to TRBJ2-5; D is ambiguous. This CDR3 is built from 14 residues. The ends were cut back, 2 bases at V and 2 bases at J, with 9 bases in the middle. Per germline, CDR1 MNHNY and CDR2 SVGAGI (reference sequence). CDR3 amino acids: CASSYPEMQETQYF. The CDR3 region has the DNA TGTGCCAGCAGTTACCCCGAGATGCAAGAGACCCAGTACTTC.

This chain uses TRBV5-8 with TRBJ1-1; no firm D call. This CDR3 comprises 14 residues. The ends were cut back, 1 base at V and 1 base at J, with 8 bases in the middle. The germline V gene encodes CDR1 SGHTS and CDR2 YDEGEE. The CDR3 protein is CASSLLTSNTEAFF. The CDR3 DNA sequence: TGTGCCAGCAGCTTGTTAACATCGAACACTGAAGCTTTCTTT.